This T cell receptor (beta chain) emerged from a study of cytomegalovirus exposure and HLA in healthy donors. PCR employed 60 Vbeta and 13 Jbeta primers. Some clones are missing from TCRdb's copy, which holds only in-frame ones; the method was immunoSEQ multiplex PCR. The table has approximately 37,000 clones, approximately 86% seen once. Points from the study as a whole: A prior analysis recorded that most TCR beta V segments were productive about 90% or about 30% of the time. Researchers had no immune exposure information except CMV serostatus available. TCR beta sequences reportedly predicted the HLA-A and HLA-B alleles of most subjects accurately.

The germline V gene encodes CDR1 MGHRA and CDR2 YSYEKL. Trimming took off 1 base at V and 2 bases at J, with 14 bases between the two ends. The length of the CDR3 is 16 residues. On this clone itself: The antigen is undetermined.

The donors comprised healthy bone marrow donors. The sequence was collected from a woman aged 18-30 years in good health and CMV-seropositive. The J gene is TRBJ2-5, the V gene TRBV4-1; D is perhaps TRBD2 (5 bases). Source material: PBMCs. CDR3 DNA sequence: TGCGCCAGCAGCCAAGGAATTGCGGGCCTACAAGAGACCCAGTACTTC. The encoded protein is CASSQGIAGLQETQYF.